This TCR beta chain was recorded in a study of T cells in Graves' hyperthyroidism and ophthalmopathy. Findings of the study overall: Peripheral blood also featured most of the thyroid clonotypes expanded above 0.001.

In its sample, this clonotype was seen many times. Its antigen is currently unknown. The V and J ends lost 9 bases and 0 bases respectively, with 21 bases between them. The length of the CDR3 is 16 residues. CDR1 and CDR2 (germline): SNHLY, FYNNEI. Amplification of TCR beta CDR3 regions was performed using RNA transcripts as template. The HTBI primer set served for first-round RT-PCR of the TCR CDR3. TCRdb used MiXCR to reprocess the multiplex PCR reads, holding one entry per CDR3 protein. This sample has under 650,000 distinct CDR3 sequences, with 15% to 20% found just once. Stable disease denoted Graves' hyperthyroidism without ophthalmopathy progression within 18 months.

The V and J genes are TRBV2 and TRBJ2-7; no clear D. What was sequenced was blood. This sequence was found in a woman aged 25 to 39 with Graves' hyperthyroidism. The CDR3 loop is CARSTKPGLLSYEQYF. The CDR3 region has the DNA TGTGCCAGGTCCACGAAACCGGGTCTCCTCTCCTACGAGCAGTACTTC. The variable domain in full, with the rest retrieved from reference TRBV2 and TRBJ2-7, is EPEVTQTPSHQVTQMGQEVILRCVPISNHLYFYWYRQILGQKVEFLVSFYNNEISEKSEIFDDQFSVERPDGSNFTLKIRSTKLEDSAMYFCARSTKPGLLSYEQYFGPGTRLTVT.